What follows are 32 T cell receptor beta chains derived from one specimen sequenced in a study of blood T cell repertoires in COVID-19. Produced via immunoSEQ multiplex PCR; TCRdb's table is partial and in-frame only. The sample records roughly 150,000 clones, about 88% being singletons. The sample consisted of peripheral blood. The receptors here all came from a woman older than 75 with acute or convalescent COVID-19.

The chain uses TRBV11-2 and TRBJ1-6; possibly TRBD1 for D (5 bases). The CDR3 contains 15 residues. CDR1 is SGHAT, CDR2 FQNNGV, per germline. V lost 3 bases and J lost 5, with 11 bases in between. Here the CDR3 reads CASSFSSGNNSPLHF. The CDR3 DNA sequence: TGTGCCAGCAGCTTTTCTTCAGGGAATAATTCACCCCTCCACTTT.

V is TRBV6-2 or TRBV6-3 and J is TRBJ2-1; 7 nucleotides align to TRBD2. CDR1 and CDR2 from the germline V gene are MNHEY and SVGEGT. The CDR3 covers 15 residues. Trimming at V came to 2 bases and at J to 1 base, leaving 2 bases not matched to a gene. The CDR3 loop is CASSYGAGSYNEQFF. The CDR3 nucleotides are TGTGCCAGCAGTTACGGAGCGGGGTCCTACAATGAGCAGTTCTTC.

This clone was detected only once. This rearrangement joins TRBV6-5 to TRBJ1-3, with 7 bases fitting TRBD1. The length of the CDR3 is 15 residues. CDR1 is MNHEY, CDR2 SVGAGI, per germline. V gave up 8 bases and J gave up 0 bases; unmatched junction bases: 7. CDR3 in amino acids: CASGYRGFSGNTIYF. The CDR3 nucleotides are TGTGCCAGCGGCTACAGGGGCTTCTCTGGAAACACCATATATTTT.

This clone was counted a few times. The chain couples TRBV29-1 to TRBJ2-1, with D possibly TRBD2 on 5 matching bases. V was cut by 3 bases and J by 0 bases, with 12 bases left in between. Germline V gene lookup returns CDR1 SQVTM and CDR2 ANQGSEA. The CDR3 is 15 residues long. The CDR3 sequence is CSVDGVGNSYNEQFF. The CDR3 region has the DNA TGCAGCGTTGACGGGGTTGGAAACTCCTACAATGAGCAGTTCTTC.

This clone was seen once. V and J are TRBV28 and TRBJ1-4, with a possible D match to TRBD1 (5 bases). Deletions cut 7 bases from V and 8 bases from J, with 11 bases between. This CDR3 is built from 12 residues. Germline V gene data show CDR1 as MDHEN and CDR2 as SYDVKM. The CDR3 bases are TGTGCCAGCACCTTAGCAGGGGAAAAACTGTTTTTT. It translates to CASTLAGEKLFF.

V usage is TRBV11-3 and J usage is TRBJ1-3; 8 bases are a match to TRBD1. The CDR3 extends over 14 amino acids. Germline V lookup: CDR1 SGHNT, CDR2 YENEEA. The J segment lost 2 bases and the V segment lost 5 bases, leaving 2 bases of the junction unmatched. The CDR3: CASSRTGTGNTIYF. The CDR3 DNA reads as TGTGCCAGCAGCCGGACAGGGACTGGAAACACCATATATTTT. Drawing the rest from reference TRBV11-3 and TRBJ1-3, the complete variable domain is EAGVVQSPRYKIIEKKQPVAFWCNPISGHNTLYWYLQNLGQGPELLIRYENEEAVDDSQLPKDRFSAERLKGVDSTLKIQPAELGDSAVYLCASSRTGTGNTIYFGEGSWLTVV.

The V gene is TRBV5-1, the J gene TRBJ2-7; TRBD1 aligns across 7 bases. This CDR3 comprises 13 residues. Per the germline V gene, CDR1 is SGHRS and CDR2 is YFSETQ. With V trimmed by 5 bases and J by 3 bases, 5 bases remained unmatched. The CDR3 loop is CASRRDSFYEQYF. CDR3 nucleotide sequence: TGCGCCAGCAGAAGGGACAGCTTCTACGAGCAGTACTTC.

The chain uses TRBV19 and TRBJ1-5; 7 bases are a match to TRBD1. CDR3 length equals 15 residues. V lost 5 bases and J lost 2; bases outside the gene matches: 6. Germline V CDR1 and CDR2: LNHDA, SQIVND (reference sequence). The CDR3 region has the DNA TGTGCCAGTAGTGGTGGGACAGTTGGCAATCAGCCCCAGCATTTT. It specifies CASSGGTVGNQPQHF.

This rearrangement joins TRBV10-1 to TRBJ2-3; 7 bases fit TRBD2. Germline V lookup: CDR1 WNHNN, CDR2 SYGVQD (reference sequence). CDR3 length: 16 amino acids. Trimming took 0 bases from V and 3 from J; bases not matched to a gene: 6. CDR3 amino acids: CASSESAGVRTDTQYF. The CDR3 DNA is TGCGCCAGCAGTGAGTCGGCGGGAGTTCGTACAGATACGCAGTATTTT.

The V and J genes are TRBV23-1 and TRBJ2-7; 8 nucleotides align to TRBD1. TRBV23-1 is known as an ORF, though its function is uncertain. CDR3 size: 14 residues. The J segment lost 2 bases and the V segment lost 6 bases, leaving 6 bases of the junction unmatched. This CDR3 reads CASRSGTGTYEQYF. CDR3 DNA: TGCGCCAGCAGGTCCGGGACAGGAACCTACGAGCAGTACTTC.

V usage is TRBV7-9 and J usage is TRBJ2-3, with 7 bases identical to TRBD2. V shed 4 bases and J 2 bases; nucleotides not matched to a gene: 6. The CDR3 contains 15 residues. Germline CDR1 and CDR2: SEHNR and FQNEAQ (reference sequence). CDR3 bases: TGTGCCAGCAGCTCTGGACTAGTGCCCACAGATACGCAGTATTTT. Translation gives CASSSGLVPTDTQYF.

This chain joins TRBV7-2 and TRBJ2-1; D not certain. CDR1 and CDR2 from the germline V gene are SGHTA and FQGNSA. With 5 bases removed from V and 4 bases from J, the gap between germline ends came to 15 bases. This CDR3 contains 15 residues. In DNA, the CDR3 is TGTGCCAGCAGCCTCGCAGCATCGGGTTACAATGAGCAGTTCTTC. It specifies CASSLAASGYNEQFF.

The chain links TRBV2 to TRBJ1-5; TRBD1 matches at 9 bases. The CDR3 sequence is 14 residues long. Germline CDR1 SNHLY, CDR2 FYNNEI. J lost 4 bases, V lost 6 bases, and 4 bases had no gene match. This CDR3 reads CASRDDRGNQPQHF. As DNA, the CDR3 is TGTGCCAGCAGAGATGACAGGGGGAATCAGCCCCAGCATTTT.

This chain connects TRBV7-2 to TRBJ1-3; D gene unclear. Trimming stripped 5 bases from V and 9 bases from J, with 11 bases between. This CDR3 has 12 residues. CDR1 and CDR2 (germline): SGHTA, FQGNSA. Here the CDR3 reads CASSLETRTIYF. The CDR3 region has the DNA TGTGCCAGCAGCCTAGAAACGCGCACCATATATTTT. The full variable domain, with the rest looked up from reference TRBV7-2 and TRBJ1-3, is GAGVSQSPSNKVTEKGKDVELRCDPISGHTALYWYRQSLGQGLEFLIYFQGNSAPDKSGLPSDRFSAERTGGSVSTLTIQRTQQEDSAVYLCASSLETRTIYFGEGSWLTVV.

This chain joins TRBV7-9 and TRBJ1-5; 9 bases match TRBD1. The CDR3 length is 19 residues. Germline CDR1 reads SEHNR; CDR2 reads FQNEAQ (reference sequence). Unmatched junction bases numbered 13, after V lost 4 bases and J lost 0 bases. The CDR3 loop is CASSSGQGGGLYSNQPQHF. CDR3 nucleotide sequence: TGTGCCAGCAGCTCGGGACAGGGAGGGGGGCTTTATAGCAATCAGCCCCAGCATTTT. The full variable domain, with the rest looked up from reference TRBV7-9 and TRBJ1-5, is DTGVSQNPRHKITKRGQNVTFRCDPISEHNRLYWYRQTLGQGPEFLTYFQNEAQLEKSRLLSDRFSAERPKGSFSTLEIQRTEQGDSAMYLCASSSGQGGGLYSNQPQHFGDGTRLSIL.

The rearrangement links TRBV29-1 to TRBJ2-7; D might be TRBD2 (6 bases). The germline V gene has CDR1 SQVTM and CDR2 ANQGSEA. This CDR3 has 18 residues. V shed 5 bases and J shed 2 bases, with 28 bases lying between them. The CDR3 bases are TGCAGCGTTCGGGGCGGGACGCCTTCAAGCAAGTACGCCTACGAGCAGTACTTC. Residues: CSVRGGTPSSKYAYEQYF.

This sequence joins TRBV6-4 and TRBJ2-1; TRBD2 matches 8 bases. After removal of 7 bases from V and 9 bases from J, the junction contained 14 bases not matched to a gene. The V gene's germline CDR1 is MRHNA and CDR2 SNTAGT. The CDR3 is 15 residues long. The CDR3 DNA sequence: TGTGCCAGCACTCGACGAGCGGGAGTAGACGGTGAGCAGTTCTTC. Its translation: CASTRRAGVDGEQFF.

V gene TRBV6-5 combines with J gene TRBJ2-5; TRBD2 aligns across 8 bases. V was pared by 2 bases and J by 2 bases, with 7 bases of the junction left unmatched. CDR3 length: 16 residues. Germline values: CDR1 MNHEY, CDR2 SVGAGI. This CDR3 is CASSYPQRGSQETQYF. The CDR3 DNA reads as TGTGCCAGCAGTTACCCCCAGCGGGGGTCACAAGAGACCCAGTACTTC.

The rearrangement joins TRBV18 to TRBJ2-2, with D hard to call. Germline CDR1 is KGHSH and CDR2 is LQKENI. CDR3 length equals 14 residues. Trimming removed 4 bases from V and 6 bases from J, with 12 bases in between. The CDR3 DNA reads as TGTGCCAGCTCACTCGGCAGGCTCCCCGGGGAGCTGTTTTTT. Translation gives CASSLGRLPGELFF.

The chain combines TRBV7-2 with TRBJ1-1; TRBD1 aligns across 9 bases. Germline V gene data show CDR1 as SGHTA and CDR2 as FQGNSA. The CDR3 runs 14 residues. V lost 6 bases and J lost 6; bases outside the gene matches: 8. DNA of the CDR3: TGTGCCAGCAGGGGGACAGGGCGCAGCGCTGAAGCTTTCTTT. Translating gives CASRGTGRSAEAFF.

Here the CDR3 reads CASSQYYEQYF. The CDR3 nucleotides are TGTGCCAGCAGCCAGTACTACGAGCAGTACTTC. The chain links TRBV3-1 (or the pseudogene TRBV3-2) to TRBJ2-7; no firm D call. The CDR3 has 11 residues. Germline V gives CDR1 LGHDT, CDR2 YNNKEL (reference sequence). V lost 3 bases and J lost 3, with 3 bases in between.

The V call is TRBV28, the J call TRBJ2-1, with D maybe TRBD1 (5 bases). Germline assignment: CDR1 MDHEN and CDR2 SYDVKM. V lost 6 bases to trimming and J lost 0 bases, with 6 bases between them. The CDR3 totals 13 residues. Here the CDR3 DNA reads TGTGCCAGCAGGGGGCGCTCCTACAATGAGCAGTTCTTC. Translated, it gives CASRGRSYNEQFF.

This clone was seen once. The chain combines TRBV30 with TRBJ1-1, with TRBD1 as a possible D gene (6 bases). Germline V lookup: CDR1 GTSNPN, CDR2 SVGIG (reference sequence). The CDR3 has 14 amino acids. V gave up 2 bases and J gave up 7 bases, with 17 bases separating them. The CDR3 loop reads CAWSYGGGLGEAFF. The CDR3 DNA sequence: TGTGCCTGGAGTTACGGGGGGGGGCTGGGTGAAGCTTTCTTT.

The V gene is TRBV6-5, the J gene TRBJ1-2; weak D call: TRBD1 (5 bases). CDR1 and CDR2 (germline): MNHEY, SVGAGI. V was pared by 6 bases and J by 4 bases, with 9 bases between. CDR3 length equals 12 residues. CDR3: CASSNGGYGYTF. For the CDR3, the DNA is TGTGCCAGCAGCAACGGGGGCTATGGCTACACCTTC.

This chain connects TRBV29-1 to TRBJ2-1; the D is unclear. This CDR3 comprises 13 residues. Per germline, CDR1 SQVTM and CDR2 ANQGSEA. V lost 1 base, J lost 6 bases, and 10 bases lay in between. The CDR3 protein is CSVEGLGINEQFF. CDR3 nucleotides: TGCAGCGTTGAAGGACTGGGTATCAATGAGCAGTTCTTC.

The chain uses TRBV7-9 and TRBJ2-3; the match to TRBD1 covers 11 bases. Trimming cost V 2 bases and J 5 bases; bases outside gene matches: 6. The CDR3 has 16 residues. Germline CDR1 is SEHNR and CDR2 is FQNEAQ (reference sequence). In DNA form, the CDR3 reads TGTGCCAGCAGCTTACGGACAGGGGGCGCAAGAGATACGCAGTATTTT. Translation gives CASSLRTGGARDTQYF. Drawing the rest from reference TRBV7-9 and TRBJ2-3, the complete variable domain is DTGVSQNPRHKITKRGQNVTFRCDPISEHNRLYWYRQTLGQGPEFLTYFQNEAQLEKSRLLSDRFSAERPKGSFSTLEIQRTEQGDSAMYLCASSLRTGGARDTQYFGPGTRLTVL.

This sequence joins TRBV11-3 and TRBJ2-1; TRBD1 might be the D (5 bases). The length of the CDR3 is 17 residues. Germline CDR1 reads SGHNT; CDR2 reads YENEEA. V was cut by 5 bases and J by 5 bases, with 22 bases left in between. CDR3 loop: CASSQTNRWLVDNEQFF. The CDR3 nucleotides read TGTGCCAGCAGCCAAACCAACAGGTGGTTAGTGGACAATGAGCAGTTCTTC.

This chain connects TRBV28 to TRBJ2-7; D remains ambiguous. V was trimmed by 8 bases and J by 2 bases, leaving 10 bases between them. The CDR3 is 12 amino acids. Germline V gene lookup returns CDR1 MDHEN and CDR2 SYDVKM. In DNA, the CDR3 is TGTGCCAGCCAATCTATCCCCTACGAGCAGTACTTC. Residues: CASQSIPYEQYF.

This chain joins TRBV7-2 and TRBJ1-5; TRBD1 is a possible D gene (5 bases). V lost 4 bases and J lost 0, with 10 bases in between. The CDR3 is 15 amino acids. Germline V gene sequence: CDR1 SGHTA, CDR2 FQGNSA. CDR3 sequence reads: CASSSLGDSNQPQHF. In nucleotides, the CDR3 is TGTGCCAGCAGCTCATTAGGGGATAGCAATCAGCCCCAGCATTTT.

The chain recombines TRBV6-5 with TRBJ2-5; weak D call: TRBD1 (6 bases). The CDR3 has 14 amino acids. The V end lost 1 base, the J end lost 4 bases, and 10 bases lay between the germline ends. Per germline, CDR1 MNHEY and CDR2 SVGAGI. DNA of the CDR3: TGTGCCAGCAGTTACTTACAGGGTTCAGAGACCCAGTACTTC. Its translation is CASSYLQGSETQYF.

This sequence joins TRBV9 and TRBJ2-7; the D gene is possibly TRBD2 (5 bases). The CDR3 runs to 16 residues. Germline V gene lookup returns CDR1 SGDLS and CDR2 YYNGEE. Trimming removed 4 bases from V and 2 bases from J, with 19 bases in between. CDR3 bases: TGTGCCAGCAGCCCTTGGGCAGGCCGGACTGCCTACGAGCAGTACTTC. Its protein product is CASSPWAGRTAYEQYF.

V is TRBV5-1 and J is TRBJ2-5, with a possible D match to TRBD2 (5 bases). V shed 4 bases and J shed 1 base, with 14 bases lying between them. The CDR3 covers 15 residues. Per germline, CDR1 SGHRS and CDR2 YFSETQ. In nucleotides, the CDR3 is TGCGCCAGCAGCCAGACGATCGGGGTCCAAGAGACCCAGTACTTC. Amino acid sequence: CASSQTIGVQETQYF.